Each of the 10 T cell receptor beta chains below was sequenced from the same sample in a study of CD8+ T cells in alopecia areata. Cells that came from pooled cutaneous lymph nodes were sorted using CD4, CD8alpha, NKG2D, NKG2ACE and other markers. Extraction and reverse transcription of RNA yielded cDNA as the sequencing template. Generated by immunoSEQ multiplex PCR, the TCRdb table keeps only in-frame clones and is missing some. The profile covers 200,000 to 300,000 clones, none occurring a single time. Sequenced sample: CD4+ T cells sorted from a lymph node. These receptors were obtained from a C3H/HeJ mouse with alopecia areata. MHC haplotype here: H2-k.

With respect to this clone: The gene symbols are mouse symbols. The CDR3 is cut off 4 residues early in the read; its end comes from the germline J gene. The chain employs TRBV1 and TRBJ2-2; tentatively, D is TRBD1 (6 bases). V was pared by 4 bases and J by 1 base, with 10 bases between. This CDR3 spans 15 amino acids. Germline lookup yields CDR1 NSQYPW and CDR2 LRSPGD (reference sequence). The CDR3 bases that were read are TGCACCTGCAGTGGCCGGGACAAAAACACCGGG. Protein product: CTCSGRDKNTG. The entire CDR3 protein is CTCSGRDKNTGQLYF. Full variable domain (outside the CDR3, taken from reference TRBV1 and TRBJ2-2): VTLLEQNPRWRLVPRGQAVNLRCILKNSQYPWMSWYQQDLQKQLQWLFTLRSPGDKEVKSLPGADYLATRVTDTELRLQVANMSQGRTLYCTCSGRDKNTGQLYFGEGSKLTVL.

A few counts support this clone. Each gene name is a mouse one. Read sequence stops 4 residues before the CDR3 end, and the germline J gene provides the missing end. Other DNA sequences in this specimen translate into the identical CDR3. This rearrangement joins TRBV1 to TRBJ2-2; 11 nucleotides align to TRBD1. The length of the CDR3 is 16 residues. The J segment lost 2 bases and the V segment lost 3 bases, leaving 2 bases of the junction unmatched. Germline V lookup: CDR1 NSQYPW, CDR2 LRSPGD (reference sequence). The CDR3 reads CTCSAGQGGNTGQLYF. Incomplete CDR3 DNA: TGCACCTGCAGTGCGGGACAGGGGGGGAACACCGGG.

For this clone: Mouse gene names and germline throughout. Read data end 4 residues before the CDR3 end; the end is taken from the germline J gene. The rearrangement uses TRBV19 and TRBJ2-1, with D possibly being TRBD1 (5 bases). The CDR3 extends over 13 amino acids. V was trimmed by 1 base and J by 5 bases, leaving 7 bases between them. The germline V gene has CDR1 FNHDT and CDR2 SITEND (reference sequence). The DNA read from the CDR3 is TGTGCCAGCAGTATAAGGACAAATGCT. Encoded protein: CASSIRTNA. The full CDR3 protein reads CASSIRTNAEQFF. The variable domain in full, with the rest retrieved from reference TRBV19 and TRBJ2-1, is GGIITQTPKFLIGQEGQKLTLKCQQNFNHDTMYWYRQDSGKGLRLIYYSITENDLQKGDLSEGYDASREKKSSFSLTVTSAQKNEMAVFLCASSIRTNAEQFFGPGTRLTVL.

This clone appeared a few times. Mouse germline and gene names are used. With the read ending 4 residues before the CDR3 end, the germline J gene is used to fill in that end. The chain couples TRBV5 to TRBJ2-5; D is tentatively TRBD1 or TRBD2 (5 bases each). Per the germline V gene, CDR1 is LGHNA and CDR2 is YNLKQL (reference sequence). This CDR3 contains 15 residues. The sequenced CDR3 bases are TGTGCCAGCAGCCAAGACAGGGACCGAATAGAC. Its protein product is CASSQDRDRID. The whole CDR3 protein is CASSQDRDRIDTQYF.

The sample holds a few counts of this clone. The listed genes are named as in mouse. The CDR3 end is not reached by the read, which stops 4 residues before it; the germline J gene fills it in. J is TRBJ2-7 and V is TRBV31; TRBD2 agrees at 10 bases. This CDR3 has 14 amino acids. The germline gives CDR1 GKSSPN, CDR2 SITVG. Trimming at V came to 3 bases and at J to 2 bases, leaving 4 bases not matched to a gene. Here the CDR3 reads CAWSPDWGTYEQYF. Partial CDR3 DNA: TGTGCCTGGAGCCCGGACTGGGGGACCTAT.

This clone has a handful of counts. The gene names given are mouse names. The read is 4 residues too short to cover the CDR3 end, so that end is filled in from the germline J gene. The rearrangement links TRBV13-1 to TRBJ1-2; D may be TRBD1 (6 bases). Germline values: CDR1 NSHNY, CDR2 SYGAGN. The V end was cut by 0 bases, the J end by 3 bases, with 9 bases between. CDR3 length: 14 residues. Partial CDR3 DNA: TGTGCCAGCAGTGATGCCACAGGGCACTCC. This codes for CASSDATGHS. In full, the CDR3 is CASSDATGHSDYTF.

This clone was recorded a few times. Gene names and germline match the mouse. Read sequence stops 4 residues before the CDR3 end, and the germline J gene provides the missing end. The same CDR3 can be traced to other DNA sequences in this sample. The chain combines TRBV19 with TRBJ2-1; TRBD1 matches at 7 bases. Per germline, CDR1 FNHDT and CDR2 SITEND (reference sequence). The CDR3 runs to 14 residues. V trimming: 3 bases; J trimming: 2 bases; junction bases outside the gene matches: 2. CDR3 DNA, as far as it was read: TGTGCCAGCAGTACTGACAGGGACTATGCT. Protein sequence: CASSTDRDYA. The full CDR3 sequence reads CASSTDRDYAEQFF.

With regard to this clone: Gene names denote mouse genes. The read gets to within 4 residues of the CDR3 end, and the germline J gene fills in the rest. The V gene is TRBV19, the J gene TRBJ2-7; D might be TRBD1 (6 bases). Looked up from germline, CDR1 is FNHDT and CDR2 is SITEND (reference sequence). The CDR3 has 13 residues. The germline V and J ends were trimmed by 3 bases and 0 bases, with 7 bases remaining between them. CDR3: CASSRTVSYEQYF. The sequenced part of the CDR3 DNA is TGTGCCAGCAGTAGGACAGTCTCCTAT.

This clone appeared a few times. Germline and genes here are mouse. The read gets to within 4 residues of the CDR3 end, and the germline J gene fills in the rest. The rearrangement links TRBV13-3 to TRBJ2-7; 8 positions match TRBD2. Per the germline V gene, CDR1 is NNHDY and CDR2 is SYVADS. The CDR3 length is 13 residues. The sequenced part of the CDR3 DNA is TGTGCCAGCAGTCGGGGGGGCGCTGAT. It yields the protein CASSRGGAD. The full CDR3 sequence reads CASSRGGADEQYF.

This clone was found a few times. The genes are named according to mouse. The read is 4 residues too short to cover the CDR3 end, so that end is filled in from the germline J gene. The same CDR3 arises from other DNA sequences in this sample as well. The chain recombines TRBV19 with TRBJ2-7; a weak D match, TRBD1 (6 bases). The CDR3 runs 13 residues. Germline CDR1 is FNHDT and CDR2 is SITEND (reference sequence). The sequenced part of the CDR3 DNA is TGTGCCAGCAGTATACCGGGACAATAT. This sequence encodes CASSIPGQY. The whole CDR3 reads CASSIPGQYEQYF.